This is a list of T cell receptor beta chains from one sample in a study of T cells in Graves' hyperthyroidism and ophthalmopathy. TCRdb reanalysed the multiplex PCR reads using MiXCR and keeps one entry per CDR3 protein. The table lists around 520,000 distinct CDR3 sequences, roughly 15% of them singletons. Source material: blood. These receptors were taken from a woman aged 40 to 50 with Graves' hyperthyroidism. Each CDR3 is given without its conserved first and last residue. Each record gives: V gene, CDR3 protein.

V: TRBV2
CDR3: ASSDMGLAKNIQY

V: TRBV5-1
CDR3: ASSYTQGMTDTQY

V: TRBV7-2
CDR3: ASSLEFLLNSPLH

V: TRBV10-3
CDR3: AISGTGAGTEAF

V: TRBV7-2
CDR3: ASSLEGSSSGNTIY

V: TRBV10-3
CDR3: AISHRDSGYT

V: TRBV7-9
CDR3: ASSLVGLAGASYEQY

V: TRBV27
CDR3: ASSLGQTPYEQY

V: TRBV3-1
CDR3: ASSQRRSSGTYEQY

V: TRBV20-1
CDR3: SARRGNYGYT

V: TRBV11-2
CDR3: ASSVASLDKYNEQF

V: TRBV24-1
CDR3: ATSDSYGRAVYNEQF

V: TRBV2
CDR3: ATSGTESYEQY

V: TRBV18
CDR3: ASSPSQGVRETQY

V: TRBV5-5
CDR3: ASSLEKGRNYGYT

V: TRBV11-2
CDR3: ASSPIAGEAHNEQF

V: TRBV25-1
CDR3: ASSRAWGGVDGYT

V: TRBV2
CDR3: ASSEQGSDTDTQY

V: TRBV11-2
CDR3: ASSFLLAGVADTQY

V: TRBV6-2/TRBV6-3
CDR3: ASTYSSGTDTQY

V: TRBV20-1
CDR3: SAGKPSSYEQY

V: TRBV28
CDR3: AQPFTNTEAF

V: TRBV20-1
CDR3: STRGGGDTEAF

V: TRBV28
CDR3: ASSGLAGVYLSYNEQF

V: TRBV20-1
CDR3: SARGGPNSPLH

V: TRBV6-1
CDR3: ATRLQGVPNEKLF

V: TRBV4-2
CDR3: ASSPRDSSAAF